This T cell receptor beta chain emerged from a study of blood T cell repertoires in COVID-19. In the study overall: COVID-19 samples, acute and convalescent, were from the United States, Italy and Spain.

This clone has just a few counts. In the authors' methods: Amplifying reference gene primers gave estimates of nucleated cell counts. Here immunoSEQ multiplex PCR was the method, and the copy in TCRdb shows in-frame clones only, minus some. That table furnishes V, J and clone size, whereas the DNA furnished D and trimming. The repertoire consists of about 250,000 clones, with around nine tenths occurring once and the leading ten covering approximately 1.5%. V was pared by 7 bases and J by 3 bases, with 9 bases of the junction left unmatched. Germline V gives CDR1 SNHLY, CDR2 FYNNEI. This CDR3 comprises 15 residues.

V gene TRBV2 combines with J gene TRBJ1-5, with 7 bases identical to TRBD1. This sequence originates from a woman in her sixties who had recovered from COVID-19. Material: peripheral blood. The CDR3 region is CASNLDRVDNQPQHF. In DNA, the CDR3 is TGTGCCAGCAATCTAGACAGGGTAGACAATCAGCCCCAGCATTTT.